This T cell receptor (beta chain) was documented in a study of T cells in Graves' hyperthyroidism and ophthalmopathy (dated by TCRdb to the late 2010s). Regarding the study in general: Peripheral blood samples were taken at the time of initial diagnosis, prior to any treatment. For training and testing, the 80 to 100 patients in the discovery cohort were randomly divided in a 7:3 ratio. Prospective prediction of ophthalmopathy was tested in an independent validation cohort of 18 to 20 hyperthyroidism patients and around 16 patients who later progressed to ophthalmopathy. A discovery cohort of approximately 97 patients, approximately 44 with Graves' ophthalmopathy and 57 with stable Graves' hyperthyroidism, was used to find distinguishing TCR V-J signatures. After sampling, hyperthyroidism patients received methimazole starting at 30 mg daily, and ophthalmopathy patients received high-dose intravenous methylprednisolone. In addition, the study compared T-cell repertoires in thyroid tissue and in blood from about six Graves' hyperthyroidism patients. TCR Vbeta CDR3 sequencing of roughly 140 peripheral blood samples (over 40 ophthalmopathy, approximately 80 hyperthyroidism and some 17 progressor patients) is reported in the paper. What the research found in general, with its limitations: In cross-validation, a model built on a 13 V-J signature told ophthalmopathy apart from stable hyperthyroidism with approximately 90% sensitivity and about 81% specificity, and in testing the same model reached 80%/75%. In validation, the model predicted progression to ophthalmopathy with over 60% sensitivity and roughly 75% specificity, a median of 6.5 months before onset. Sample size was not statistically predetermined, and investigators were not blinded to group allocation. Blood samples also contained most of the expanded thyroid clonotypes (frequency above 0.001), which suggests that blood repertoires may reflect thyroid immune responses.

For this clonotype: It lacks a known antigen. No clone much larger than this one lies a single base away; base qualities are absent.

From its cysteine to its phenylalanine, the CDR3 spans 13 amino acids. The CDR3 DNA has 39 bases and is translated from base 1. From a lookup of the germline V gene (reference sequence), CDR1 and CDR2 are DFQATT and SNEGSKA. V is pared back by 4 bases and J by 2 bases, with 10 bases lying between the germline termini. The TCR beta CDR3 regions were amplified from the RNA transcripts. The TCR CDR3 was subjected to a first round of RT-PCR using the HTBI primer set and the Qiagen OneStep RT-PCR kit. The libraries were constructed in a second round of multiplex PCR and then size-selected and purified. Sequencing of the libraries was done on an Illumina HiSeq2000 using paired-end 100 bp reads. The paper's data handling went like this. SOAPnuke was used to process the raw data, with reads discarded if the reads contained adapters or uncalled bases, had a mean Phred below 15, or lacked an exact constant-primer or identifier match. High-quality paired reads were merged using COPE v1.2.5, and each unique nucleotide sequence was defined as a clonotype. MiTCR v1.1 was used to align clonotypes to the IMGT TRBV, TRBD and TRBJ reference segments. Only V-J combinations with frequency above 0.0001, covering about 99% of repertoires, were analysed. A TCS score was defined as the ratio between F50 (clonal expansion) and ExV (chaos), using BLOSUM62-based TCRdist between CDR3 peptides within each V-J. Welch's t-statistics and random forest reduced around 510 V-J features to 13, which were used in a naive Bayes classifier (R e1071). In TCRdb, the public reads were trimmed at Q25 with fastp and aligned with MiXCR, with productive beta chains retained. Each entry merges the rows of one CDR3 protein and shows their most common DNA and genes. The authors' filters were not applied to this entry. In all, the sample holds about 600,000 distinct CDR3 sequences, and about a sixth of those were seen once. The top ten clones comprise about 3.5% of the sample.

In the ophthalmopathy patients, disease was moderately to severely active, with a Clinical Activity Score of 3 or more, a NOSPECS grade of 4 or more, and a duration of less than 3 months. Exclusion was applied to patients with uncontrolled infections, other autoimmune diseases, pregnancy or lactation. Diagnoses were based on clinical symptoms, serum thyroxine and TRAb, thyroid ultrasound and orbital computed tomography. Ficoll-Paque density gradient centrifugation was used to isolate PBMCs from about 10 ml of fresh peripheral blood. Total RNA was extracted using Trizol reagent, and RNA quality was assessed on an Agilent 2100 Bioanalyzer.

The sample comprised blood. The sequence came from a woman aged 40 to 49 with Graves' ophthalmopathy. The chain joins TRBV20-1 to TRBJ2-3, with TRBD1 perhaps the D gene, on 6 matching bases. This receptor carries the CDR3 CSANRDNTDTQYF. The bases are TGCAGTGCTAACCGGGACAACACAGATACGCAGTATTTT.